A single sample is the source of the 7 T cell receptor beta chains below, sequenced in a study of identical twins. In TCRdb, the 5' RACE reads were re-called with MiXCR into one record per CDR3 protein. Here the sample spans roughly 690,000 distinct CDR3 sequences, less than 25% being singletons. These data were also reused for a study on T cells expressing NK-cell markers.

The specimen was PBMCs. All receptors come from a woman younger than 30 in good health.

This sequence joins TRBV6-5 and TRBJ2-2; 9 bases agree with TRBD1. J lost 6 bases, V lost 6 bases, and 11 bases had no gene match. The CDR3 totals 16 residues. Per the germline V gene, CDR1 is MNHEY and CDR2 is SVGAGI. The CDR3 sequence is CASSYAGTGLAGELFF. Here the CDR3 DNA reads TGTGCCAGCAGCTACGCCGGGACAGGGCTTGCCGGGGAGCTGTTTTTT.

V and J are TRBV6-5 and TRBJ2-1; weak D call: TRBD2 (7 bases). V lost 2 bases, J lost 9 bases, and 14 bases lay in between. Germline values: CDR1 MNHEY, CDR2 SVGAGI. The CDR3 runs 14 residues. The CDR3, as DNA: TGTGCCAGCAGTTACGAAGGGGGGGACACTGAGCAGTTCTTC. Its protein product is CASSYEGGDTEQFF.

This clonotype was observed many times. The chain has TRBV29-1 and TRBJ2-1, with a weak D call TRBD1 (6 bases). Germline loops: CDR1 SQVTM, CDR2 ANQGSEA. Trimming removed 5 bases at V and 7 bases at J, with 15 bases between. This CDR3 spans 13 amino acids. CDR3 DNA: TGCAGCGTTCCCGAGGGGGACGTGAATGAGCAGTTCTTC. It is translated as CSVPEGDVNEQFF.

This clonotype was seen more than once but under ten times. This chain joins TRBV20-1 and TRBJ2-7, with TRBD1 matching 7 bases. Trimming at V came to 0 bases and at J to 0 bases, leaving 2 bases not matched to a gene. Per the germline V gene, CDR1 is DFQATT and CDR2 is SNEGSKA (reference sequence). The CDR3 covers 14 residues. Here the CDR3 reads CSARDRDSSYEQYF. The CDR3 nucleotides read TGCAGTGCTAGAGATAGGGACAGCTCCTACGAGCAGTACTTC.

This clonotype was seen only a few times. The chain couples TRBV20-1 to TRBJ2-1; 9 bases match TRBD2. Unmatched junction bases numbered 9, after V lost 3 bases and J lost 0 bases. CDR1 and CDR2 from the germline V gene are DFQATT and SNEGSKA (reference sequence). The CDR3 is 17 amino acids. Here the CDR3 reads CSASPTSGPSSYNEQFF. CDR3 sequence (DNA): TGCAGTGCTAGTCCGACTAGCGGACCTAGCTCCTACAATGAGCAGTTCTTC.

CDR3 DNA sequence: TGTGCCAGCAGCTTAAATAGCGGGGGCTTGAATGAGCAGTTCTTC. Encoded protein: CASSLNSGGLNEQFF. The chain combines TRBV11-2 with TRBJ2-1, with 9 bases aligning to TRBD2. The CDR3 spans 15 residues. The germline V gene encodes CDR1 SGHAT and CDR2 FQNNGV. J lost 7 bases, V lost 2 bases, and 6 bases had no gene match.

In this sample, this clonotype turned up a few times. The CDR3 sequence: CSARDWEKLFF. DNA for the CDR3: TGCAGTGCTAGAGACTGGGAAAAACTGTTTTTT. The gene calls are TRBV20-1 and TRBJ1-4; no definite D call. Trimming stripped 0 bases from V and 8 bases from J, with 4 bases between. Germline V gene lookup returns CDR1 DFQATT and CDR2 SNEGSKA (reference sequence). This CDR3 region has 11 residues.